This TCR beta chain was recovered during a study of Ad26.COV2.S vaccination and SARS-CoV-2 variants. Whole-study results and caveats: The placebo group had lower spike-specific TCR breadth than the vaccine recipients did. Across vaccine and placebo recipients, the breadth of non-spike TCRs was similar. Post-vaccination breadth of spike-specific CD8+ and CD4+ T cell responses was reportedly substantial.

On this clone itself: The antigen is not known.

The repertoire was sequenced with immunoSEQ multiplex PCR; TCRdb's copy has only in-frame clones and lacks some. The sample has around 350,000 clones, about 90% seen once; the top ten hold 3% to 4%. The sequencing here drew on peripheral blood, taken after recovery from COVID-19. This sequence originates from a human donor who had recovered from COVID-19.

The CDR3 here is CASSIDRTGGAYGYTF. DNA for the CDR3: TGTGCCAGTAGTATAGATCGGACAGGGGGCGCGTATGGCTACACCTTC. The V gene is TRBV19, the J gene TRBJ1-2; TRBD1 matches at 11 bases. The CDR3 has 16 amino acids. Germline CDR1 reads LNHDA; CDR2 reads SQIVND (reference sequence). Trimming took 0 bases from V and 5 from J; bases not matched to a gene: 5.